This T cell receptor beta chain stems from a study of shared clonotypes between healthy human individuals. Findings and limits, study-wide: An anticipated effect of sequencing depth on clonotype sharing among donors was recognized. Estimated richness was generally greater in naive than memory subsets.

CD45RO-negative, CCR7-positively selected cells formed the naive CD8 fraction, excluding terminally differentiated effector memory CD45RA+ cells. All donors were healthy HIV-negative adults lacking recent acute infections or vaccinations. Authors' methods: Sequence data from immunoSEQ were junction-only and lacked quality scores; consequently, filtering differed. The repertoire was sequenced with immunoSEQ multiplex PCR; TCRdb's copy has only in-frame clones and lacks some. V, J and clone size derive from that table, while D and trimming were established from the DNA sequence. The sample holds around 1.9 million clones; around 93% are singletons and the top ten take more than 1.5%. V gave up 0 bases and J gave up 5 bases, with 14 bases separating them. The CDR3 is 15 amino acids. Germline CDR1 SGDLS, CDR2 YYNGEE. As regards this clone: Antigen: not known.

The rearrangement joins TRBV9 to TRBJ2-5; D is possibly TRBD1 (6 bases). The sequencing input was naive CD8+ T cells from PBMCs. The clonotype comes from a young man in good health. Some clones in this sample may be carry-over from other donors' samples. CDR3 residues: CASSVVSGVGETQYF. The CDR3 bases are TGTGCCAGCAGCGTAGTTTCAGGGGTCGGCGAGACCCAGTACTTC.